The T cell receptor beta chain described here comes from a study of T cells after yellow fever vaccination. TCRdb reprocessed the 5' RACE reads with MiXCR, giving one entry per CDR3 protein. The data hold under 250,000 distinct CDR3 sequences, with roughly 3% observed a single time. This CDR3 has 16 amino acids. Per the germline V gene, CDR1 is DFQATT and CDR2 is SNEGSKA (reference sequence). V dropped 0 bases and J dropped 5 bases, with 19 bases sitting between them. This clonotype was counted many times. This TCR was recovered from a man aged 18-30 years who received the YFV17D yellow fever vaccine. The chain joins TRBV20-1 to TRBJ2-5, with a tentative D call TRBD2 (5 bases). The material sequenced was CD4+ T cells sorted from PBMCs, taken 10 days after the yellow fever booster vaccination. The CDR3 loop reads CSARDLFSREGETQYF. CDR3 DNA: TGCAGTGCTAGAGATCTCTTTTCGAGGGAAGGGGAGACCCAGTACTTC.